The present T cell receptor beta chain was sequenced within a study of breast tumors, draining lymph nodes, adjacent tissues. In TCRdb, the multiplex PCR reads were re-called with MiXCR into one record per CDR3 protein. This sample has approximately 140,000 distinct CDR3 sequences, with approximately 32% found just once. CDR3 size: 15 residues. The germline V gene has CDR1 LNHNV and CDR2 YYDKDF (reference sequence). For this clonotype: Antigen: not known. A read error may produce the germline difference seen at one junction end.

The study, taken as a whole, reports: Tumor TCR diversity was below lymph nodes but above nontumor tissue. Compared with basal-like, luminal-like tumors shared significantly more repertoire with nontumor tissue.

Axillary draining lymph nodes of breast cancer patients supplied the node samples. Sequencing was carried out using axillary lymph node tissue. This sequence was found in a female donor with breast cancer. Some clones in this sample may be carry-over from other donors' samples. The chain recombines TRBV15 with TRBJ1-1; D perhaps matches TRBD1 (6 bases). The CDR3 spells CVTSRDIRGNTEAFF. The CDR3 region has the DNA TGTGTCACCAGCCGCGACATCAGGGGGAACACTGAAGCTTTCTTT. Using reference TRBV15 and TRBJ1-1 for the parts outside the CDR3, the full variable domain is DAMVIQNPRYQVTQFGKPVTLSCSQTLNHNVMYWYQQKSSQAPKLLFHYYDKDFNNEADTPDNFQSRRPNTSFCFLDIRSPGLGDTAMYLCVTSRDIRGNTEAFFGQGTRLTVV.